The clone carrying this TCR beta chain was seen only once. As yet, its antigen is unknown. The sample comes from a study of T cell responses to AZD1222 COVID-19 vaccine. Study-wide findings and caveats: Donors, mostly white British, included more females; clonal diversity was possibly underestimated.

Sequencing used immunoSEQ multiplex PCR; TCRdb keeps in-frame clones, though not all of them. The sample shows fewer than 200,000 clones, 88% of them seen only once. V lost 5 bases and J lost 0, with 9 bases in between. CDR1 and CDR2 from the germline V gene are MDHEN and SYDVKM. The CDR3 extends over 14 amino acids. Sequencing was performed on peripheral blood, taken 28 days after the second AZD1222 dose. The chain links TRBV28 to TRBJ2-3; unclear D gene. This sequence was found in an adult who received the AZD1222 COVID-19 vaccine. The CDR3 DNA reads TGTGCCAGCAGTACGCCCCAGAGCACAGATACGCAGTATTTT. This translates into CASSTPQSTDTQYF.